The 5 T cell receptor beta chains listed next were all sequenced from one sample in a study of identical twins. TCRdb called the 5' RACE reads again in MiXCR, with one record for every CDR3 protein. Of under 250,000 distinct CDR3 sequences listed, about 7.5% were seen once; the top ten hold about 1.8%. The data were also submitted as part of a second study, on yellow fever vaccine responses in identical twins.

Sequences were obtained from memory (CD45RO+) T cells sorted from blood. These receptors originate from a woman aged 18-29 years in good health.

This rearrangement joins TRBV4-1 to TRBJ1-5; TRBD1 is a possible D gene (6 bases). The germline V gene encodes CDR1 MGHRA and CDR2 YSYEKL. CDR3 size: 14 residues. Trimming shortened V by 3 bases and J by 6 bases, and 12 bases separated the two germline ends. CDR3 nucleotides: TGCGCCAGCAGCCAGTCCAGGGGAGGTCAGCCCCAGCATTTT. It specifies CASSQSRGGQPQHF.

This clonotype was recorded at least ten times. V gene TRBV28 combines with J gene TRBJ2-5, with 7 bases matching TRBD1. The CDR3 loop spans 12 amino acids. Germline V gives CDR1 MDHEN, CDR2 SYDVKM. The junction had 6 bases not matched to a gene; V was cut back by 8 bases and J by 6 bases. This chain's CDR3 is CASRQGMKTQYF. DNA for the CDR3: TGTGCCAGCCGACAGGGTATGAAGACCCAGTACTTC.

This clonotype was detected many times. V is TRBV7-2 and J is TRBJ2-7; the D gene is possibly TRBD2 (6 bases). The CDR3 loop spans 13 amino acids. Germline CDR1 and CDR2: SGHTA and FQGNSA. The V gene lost 5 bases and the J gene lost 1 base, with 9 bases spanning the gap. The CDR3 region is CASSMDYSYEQYF. CDR3 bases: TGTGCCAGCAGCATGGACTATTCCTACGAGCAGTACTTC.

This clonotype showed up many times. The chain uses TRBV15 and TRBJ2-3, with 11 bases lining up with TRBD2. Losses at the gene ends were 0 bases for V and 6 bases for J; bases not matched to a gene: 2. CDR3 length: 15 amino acids. Per germline, CDR1 LNHNV and CDR2 YYDKDF (reference sequence). The CDR3 DNA reads as TGTGCCACCAGCAGAGATAGCGGGGGGGCCGATACGCAGTATTTT. Its translation is CATSRDSGGADTQYF.

This clonotype has at least ten counts. The V gene is TRBV12-3 or TRBV12-4, the J gene TRBJ1-4, with a weak D call TRBD1 (6 bases). CDR3 length: 15 residues. The V and J ends lost 4 bases and 1 base respectively, with 10 bases between them. DNA of the CDR3: TGTGCCAGCAGTTCCCCGGGACAAACTAATGAAAAACTGTTTTTT. Translating gives CASSSPGQTNEKLFF.